Reported below is one TCR beta chain. Its antigen is currently unknown. The junction does not match germline at one end; this may be a read error. This sample stems from a study of blood T cells in healthy people across ages. Study-wide results and limits: Estimates of diversity drawn from one million T cells were considered underestimates.

Donors were healthy Caucasian individuals from Russia aged about 6 to 90. Each individual donor underwent a draw of roughly 10 milliliters of peripheral blood. A second 7 to 11 cycle PCR used barcoded and J-beta primers. Samples each returned at least 3 million CDR3-containing paired-end reads. One entry per CDR3 protein results from TCRdb running MiXCR on the 5' RACE reads. The table has about 780,000 distinct CDR3 sequences, around two thirds seen once. The CDR3 is made up of 13 amino acids. From germline, CDR1 is SGHTA and CDR2 FQGTGA. Material for sequencing was blood. The sequence was obtained from a man aged 25 to 40 in good health. This chain joins TRBV7-3 and TRBJ2-1; D remains ambiguous. Here the CDR3 DNA reads TGTGCCAGCAGCTTAGTATCCGACAATCAGCAGTTCTTC. This sequence encodes CASSLVSDNQQFF.